This is a list of T cell receptor beta chains from one sample in a study of immune heterogeneity within non-small cell lung tumors. TCRdb reprocessed the multiplex PCR reads via MiXCR and lists one record per CDR3 protein. The table includes 4,000 to 4,500 distinct CDR3 sequences, 27% detected once. The specimen sequenced was lung tumor tissue. The receptors here all came from a man aged 60 to 75 with non-small cell lung cancer. The CDR3 runs from the conserved cysteine through the conserved F or W. D genes are given only for firm matches. The listing skips clone size in some rows; elsewhere it reads once, few, many or a size class.

abundance | j_gene | v_gene | d_gene | CDR3aa | CDR3nt
few | TRBJ1-1 | TRBV7-9 | - | CASSPNVGGTEAFF | TGTGCCAGCAGCCCGAACGTCGGGGGCACTGAAGCTTTCTTT
medium-sized | TRBJ2-3 | TRBV6-2/TRBV6-3 | - | CASSYSFSRTDTQYF | TGTGCCAGCAGTTACTCTTTCTCCCGAACAGATACGCAGTATTTT
medium-sized | TRBJ2-3 | TRBV2 | TRBD2 | CASRLAPGLGGTDTQYF | TGTGCCAGCAGACTAGCCCCGGGACTAGGGGGCACAGATACGCAGTATTTT
few | TRBJ2-4 | TRBV2 | TRBD2 | CASSDRGKTSRLAKNIQYF | TGTGCCAGCAGTGATAGGGGCAAGACTAGCAGATTAGCCAAAAACATTCAGTACTTC
medium-sized | TRBJ2-1 | TRBV24-1 | TRBD2 | CATSDLSGKYNEQFF | TGTGCCACCAGTGATCTTAGCGGGAAATACAATGAGCAGTTCTTC
few | TRBJ2-2 | TRBV18 | - | CASADSATGELFF | TGTGCCAGCGCGGACAGTGCCACCGGGGAGCTGTTTTTT
medium-sized | TRBJ2-3 | TRBV7-2 | - | CASSPSYTQYF | TGTGCCAGCAGCCCTTCCTATACGCAGTATTTT
medium-sized | TRBJ2-2 | TRBV27 | TRBD1 | CASSHRDREGDTGELFF | TGTGCCAGCAGCCACCGAGACAGGGAAGGTGACACCGGGGAGCTGTTTTTT
medium-sized | TRBJ2-2 | TRBV6-5 | - | CASSYPPDRPNTGELFF | TGTGCCAGCAGTTACCCTCCCGACAGACCGAACACCGGGGAGCTGTTTTTT
medium-sized | TRBJ2-7 | TRBV28 | TRBD1 | CASSRPGQGLEEQYF | TGTGCCAGCAGTCGTCCGGGACAGGGGCTGGAAGAGCAGTACTTC
- | TRBJ2-2 | TRBV18 | - | CDSSANTGELFF | TGTGACAGCTCAGCCAACACCGGGGAGCTGTTTTTT
large | TRBJ2-6 | TRBV4-2 | - | CASSQAGSSGANVLTF | TGTGCCAGCAGCCAGGCAGGCAGCTCTGGGGCCAACGTCCTGACTTTC
- | TRBJ2-7 | TRBV6-9 | TRBD1 | CASSYTGDRSYEQYF | TGTGCCAGCAGTTACACCGGGGACAGATCCTACGAGCAGTACTTC
- | TRBJ1-1 | TRBV29-1 | - | CSVSPGLAAFF | TGCAGCGTTTCCCCGGGGTTAGCAGCTTTCTTT
medium-sized | TRBJ2-1 | TRBV5-1 | TRBD2 | CASSLSSGTYNEQFF | TGCGCCAGCAGCTTATCAAGCGGGACCTACAATGAGCAGTTCTTC
- | TRBJ2-7 | TRBV12-3/TRBV12-4 | - | CASSYGPEQYF | TGTGCCAGCAGCTACGGACCCGAGCAGTACTTC
- | TRBJ2-1 | TRBV28 | TRBD2 | CASSFRAGTILSNNEQFF | TGTGCCAGCAGTTTCCGGGCCGGGACTATCCTTTCGAACAATGAGCAGTTCTTC
- | TRBJ1-6 | TRBV6-6 | - | CASSYSDSVNSPLHF | TGTGCCAGCAGTTACTCAGACAGTGTTAATTCACCCCTCCACTTT
medium-sized | TRBJ2-1 | TRBV6-1 | TRBD2 | CATRGYPYNEQFF | TGTGCCACGCGGGGGTACCCCTACAATGAGCAGTTCTTC
medium-sized | TRBJ1-6 | TRBV9 | TRBD1 | CASSTTGQYNSPLHF | TGTGCCAGCAGCACTACGGGACAGTATAATTCACCCCTCCACTTT
- | TRBJ2-3 | TRBV6-1 | - | CASTATDTQYF | TGTGCCAGCACGGCTACAGATACGCAGTATTTT
- | TRBJ2-5 | TRBV19 | TRBD2 | CASSRTSGSQETQYF | TGTGCCAGTAGTAGGACTAGCGGGAGCCAAGAGACCCAGTACTTC
few | TRBJ1-3 | TRBV12-3/TRBV12-4 | - | CASSLSPGNTIYF | TGTGCCAGCAGTTTAAGTCCTGGAAACACCATATATTTT
medium-sized | TRBJ1-3 | TRBV6-1 | - | CASSFEGLHGNTIYF | TGTGCCAGCAGTTTCGAGGGGTTGCACGGAAACACCATATATTTT
- | TRBJ2-3 | TRBV10-3 | TRBD2 | CAISGGGGADTQYF | TGTGCCATCAGTGGGGGGGGGGGTGCAGATACGCAGTATTTT
few | TRBJ2-1 | TRBV7-9 | - | CASSLSTNLFNEQFF | TGTGCCAGCAGCTTATCGACAAACCTTTTTAATGAGCAGTTCTTC
medium-sized | TRBJ2-7 | TRBV29-1 | TRBD1 | CSVNLQGTYEQYF | TGCAGCGTAAACTTACAGGGGACCTACGAGCAGTACTTC
- | TRBJ2-1 | TRBV20-1 | - | CSARWWRSYYEQFF | TGCAGTGCTAGGTGGTGGCGCTCCTACTATGAGCAGTTCTTC
medium-sized | TRBJ2-2 | TRBV19 | - | CASSMSGLGELFF | TGTGCCAGTAGTATGTCAGGGCTCGGGGAGCTGTTTTTT
- | TRBJ2-3 | TRBV5-5 | - | CASSLVIAASSTDTQYF | TGTGCCAGCAGCTTGGTTATAGCGGCGTCTAGTACAGATACGCAGTATTTT
medium-sized | TRBJ1-2 | TRBV6-1 | - | CASMTRAAGGYTF | TGTGCCAGTATGACGAGGGCCGCCGGAGGCTACACCTTC
medium-sized | TRBJ2-7 | TRBV7-2 | - | CASSPWDSETYEQYF | TGTGCCAGCAGCCCCTGGGATAGCGAAACCTACGAGCAGTACTTC
- | TRBJ2-3 | TRBV20-1 | TRBD2 | CSVMDVAGVVDTQYF | TGCAGTGTAATGGACGTAGCGGGAGTGGTAGATACGCAGTATTTT
few | TRBJ2-5 | TRBV7-2 | TRBD1 | CASSPPGQGRETQYF | TGTGCCAGCAGCCCACCCGGACAGGGGCGGGAGACCCAGTACTTC
- | TRBJ2-7 | TRBV9 | TRBD1 | CASSVSTGGYEQYF | TGTGCCAGCAGCGTATCTACAGGGGGCTACGAGCAGTACTTC
few | TRBJ2-2 | TRBV24-1 | TRBD2 | CATSPVASGRVELFF | TGTGCCACCTCCCCCGTCGCTAGCGGGAGAGTGGAGCTGTTTTTT
few | TRBJ1-1 | TRBV20-1 | TRBD1 | CSAGQGTNTEAFF | TGCAGTGCTGGACAGGGGACGAACACTGAAGCTTTCTTT
medium-sized | TRBJ2-7 | TRBV6-2/TRBV6-3 | TRBD2 | CASKQPGTSGSYEQYF | TGTGCCAGCAAACAACCCGGGACTAGCGGGAGTTACGAGCAGTACTTC
medium-sized | TRBJ2-7 | TRBV9 | - | CASSLGTASSYEQYF | TGTGCCAGCAGCCTCGGGACCGCGAGCTCCTACGAGCAGTACTTC
- | TRBJ2-3 | TRBV6-1 | - | CASSEAAADDTYTQYF | TGTGCCAGCAGTGAAGCGGCAGCGGACGACACGTATACGCAGTATTTT
medium-sized | TRBJ2-3 | TRBV6-1 | TRBD2 | CAATSGRHTDTQYF | TGTGCCGCCACTAGCGGGAGACACACAGATACGCAGTATTTT
once | TRBJ2-6 | TRBV4-3 | - | CASSRGHSGANVLTF | TGCGCCAGCAGCCGAGGGCATTCTGGGGCCAACGTCCTGACTTTC
- | TRBJ1-1 | TRBV6-6 | - | CASSYSGLGLLNTEAFF | TGTGCCAGCAGTTACTCGGGTCTGGGCCTCTTGAACACTGAAGCTTTCTTT
- | TRBJ1-5 | TRBV10-3 | - | CAISESSRNNQPQHF | TGTGCCATCAGTGAGTCGAGTCGGAATAATCAGCCCCAGCATTTT
- | TRBJ2-5 | TRBV7-9 | - | CASSLSGGQETQYF | TGTGCCAGCAGCTTAAGCGGAGGGCAAGAGACCCAGTACTTC
few | TRBJ2-3 | TRBV27 | - | CASREEGGSTDTQYF | TGTGCCAGCAGAGAGGAAGGAGGGTCCACAGATACGCAGTATTTT
few | TRBJ2-1 | TRBV7-2 | - | CASSIGTARNNEQFF | TGTGCCAGCAGCATCGGGACTGCTAGAAACAATGAGCAGTTCTTC
few | TRBJ2-7 | TRBV29-1 | - | CSVERSGEQYF | TGCAGCGTTGAAAGAAGCGGGGAGCAGTACTTC
medium-sized | TRBJ2-4 | TRBV6-1 | - | CASRNPPGDIQYF | TGTGCCAGCAGGAACCCCCCGGGGGACATTCAGTACTTC
few | TRBJ2-1 | TRBV6-2/TRBV6-3 | - | CASRPGPVEDEQFF | TGTGCCAGCAGACCGGGACCAGTGGAGGATGAGCAGTTCTTC
- | TRBJ2-1 | TRBV28 | TRBD2 | CASNTVGTSDNEQFF | TGTGCCAGCAACACTGTAGGGACTAGTGACAATGAGCAGTTCTTC
medium-sized | TRBJ1-1 | TRBV6-4 | - | CASSDGVEAFF | TGTGCCAGCAGTGACGGAGTTGAAGCTTTCTTT
medium-sized | TRBJ1-6 | TRBV6-1 | - | CASSYGRGRRNNSPLHF | TGTGCCAGCAGTTATGGACGGGGGCGTAGGAATAATTCACCCCTCCACTTT
- | TRBJ2-5 | TRBV7-9 | - | CASSLVGSTIQETQYF | TGTGCCAGCAGCTTAGTCGGTTCGACTATCCAAGAGACCCAGTACTTC